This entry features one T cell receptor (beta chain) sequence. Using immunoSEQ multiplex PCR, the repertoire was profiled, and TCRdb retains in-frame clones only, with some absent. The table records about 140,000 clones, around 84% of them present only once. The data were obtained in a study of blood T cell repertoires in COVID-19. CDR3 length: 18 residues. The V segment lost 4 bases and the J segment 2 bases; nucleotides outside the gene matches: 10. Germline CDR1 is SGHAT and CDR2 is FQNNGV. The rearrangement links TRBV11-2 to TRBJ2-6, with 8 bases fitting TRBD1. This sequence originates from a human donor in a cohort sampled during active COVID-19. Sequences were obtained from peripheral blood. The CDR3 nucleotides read TGTGCCAGCAGCTATAGGCGGCAGGGGGCAGCTGGGGCCAACGTCCTGACTTTC. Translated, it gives CASSYRRQGAAGANVLTF. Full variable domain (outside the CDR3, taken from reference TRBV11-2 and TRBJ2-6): EAGVAQSPRYKIIEKRQSVAFWCNPISGHATLYWYQQILGQGPKLLIQFQNNGVVDDSQLPKDRFSAERLKGVDSTLKIQPAKLEDSAVYLCASSYRRQGAAGANVLTFGAGSRLTVL.